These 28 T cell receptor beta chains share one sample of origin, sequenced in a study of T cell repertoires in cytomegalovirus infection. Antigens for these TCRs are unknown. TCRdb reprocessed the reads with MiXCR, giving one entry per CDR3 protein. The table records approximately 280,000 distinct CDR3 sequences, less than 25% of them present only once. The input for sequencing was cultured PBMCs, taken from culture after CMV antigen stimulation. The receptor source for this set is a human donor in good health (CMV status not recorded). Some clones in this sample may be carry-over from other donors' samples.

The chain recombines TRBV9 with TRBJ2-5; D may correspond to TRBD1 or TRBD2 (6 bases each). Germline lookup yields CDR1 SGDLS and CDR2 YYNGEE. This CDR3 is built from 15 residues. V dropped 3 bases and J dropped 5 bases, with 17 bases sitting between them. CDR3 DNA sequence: TGTGCCAGCAGCGCTACCGCCATAGGGGGGGAGACCCAGTACTTC. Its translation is CASSATAIGGETQYF.

The CDR3 DNA is TGCGCCAGCAGCTCACCCGGTTTGAACACTGAAGCTTTCTTT. Residues: CASSSPGLNTEAFF. This chain joins TRBV5-1 and TRBJ1-1; D remains ambiguous. Germline V gene data show CDR1 as SGHRS and CDR2 as YFSETQ. The V end was cut by 3 bases, the J end by 0 bases, with 9 bases between. The CDR3 has 14 amino acids.

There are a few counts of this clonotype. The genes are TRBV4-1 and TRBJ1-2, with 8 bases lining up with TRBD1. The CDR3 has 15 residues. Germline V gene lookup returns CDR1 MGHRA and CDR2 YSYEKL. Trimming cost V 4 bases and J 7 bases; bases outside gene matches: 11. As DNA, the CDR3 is TGCGCCAGCAGCCCAGATTCGGACAGGGAGCGTGGCTACACCTTC. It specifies CASSPDSDRERGYTF.

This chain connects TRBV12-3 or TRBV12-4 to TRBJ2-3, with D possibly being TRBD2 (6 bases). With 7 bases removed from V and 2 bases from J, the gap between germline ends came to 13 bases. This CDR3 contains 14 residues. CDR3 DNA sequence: TGTGCCAGCACCGCGGGACTTTACACAGATACGCAGTATTTT. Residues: CASTAGLYTDTQYF.

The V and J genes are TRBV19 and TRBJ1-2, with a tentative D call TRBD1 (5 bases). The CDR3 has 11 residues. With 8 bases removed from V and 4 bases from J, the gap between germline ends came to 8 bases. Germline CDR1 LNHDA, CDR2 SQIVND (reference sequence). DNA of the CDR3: TGTGCCAGTCACGGGGGCTATGGCTACACCTTC. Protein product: CASHGGYGYTF.

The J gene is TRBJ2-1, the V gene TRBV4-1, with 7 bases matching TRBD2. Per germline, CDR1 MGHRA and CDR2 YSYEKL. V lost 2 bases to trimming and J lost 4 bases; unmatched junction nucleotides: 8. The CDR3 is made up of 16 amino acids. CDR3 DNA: TGCGCCAGCAGCCAACCGCGGGACGGGGGGTACAATGAGCAGTTCTTC. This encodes CASSQPRDGGYNEQFF.

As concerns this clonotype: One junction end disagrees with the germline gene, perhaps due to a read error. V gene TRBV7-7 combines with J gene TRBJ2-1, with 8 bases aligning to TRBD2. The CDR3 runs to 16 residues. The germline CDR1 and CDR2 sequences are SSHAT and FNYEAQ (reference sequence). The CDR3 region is CASSSLPSGGRGEQFF. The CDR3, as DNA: TGTGCTAGCAGCTCCTTACCCAGCGGGGGCCGGGGTGAGCAGTTCTTC.

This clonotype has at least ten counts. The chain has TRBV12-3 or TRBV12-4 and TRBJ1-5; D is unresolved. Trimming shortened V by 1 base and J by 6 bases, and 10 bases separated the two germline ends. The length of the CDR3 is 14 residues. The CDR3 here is CASSLVGELQPQHF. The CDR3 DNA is TGTGCCAGCAGTTTAGTTGGGGAGCTTCAGCCCCAGCATTTT.

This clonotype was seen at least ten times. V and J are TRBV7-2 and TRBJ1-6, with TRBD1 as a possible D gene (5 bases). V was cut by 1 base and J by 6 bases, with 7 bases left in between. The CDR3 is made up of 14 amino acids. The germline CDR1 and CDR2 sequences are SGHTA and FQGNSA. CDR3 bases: TGTGCCAGCAGCTTAGGACAGCTTAATTCACCCCTCCACTTT. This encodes CASSLGQLNSPLHF.

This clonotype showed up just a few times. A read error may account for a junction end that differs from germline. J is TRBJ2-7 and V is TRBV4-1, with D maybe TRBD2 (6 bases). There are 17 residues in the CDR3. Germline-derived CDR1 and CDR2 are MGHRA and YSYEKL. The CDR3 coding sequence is TGTGCCAGCAGCCAAGTGAGGGAGGAGTCGTTGTTGGCCGAGCAGTACTTC. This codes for CASSQVREESLLAEQYF.

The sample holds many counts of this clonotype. The CDR3 DNA reads as TGTGCCACCAGTGAGGCACCAAGCACAGATACGCAGTATTTT. This sequence encodes CATSEAPSTDTQYF. The genes are TRBV24-1 and TRBJ2-3; no reliable D call. The CDR3 consists of 14 residues. Germline V gene lookup returns CDR1 KGHDR and CDR2 SFDVKD. The V end lost 4 bases, the J end lost 0 bases, and 7 bases lay between the germline ends.

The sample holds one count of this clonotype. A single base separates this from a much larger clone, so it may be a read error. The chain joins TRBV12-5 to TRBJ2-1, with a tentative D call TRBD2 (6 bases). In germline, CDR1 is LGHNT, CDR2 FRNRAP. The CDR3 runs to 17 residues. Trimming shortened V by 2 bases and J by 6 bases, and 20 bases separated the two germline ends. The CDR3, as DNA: TGTGCTAGTGGTTTGACCTCGACTAGGAGAGGGTGCAATGAGCAGTTCTTC. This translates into CASGLTSTRRGCNEQFF.

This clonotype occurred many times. The CDR3 sequence is CASSERTGTNTGELFF. In nucleotides, the CDR3 is TGTGCCAGCAGCGAACGGACAGGGACGAACACCGGGGAGCTGTTTTTT. The J gene is TRBJ2-2, the V gene TRBV7-8; 8 nucleotides agree with TRBD1. Germline-derived CDR1 and CDR2 are SGHVS and FQNEAQ. This CDR3 contains 16 residues. V lost 5 bases and J lost 0; bases outside the gene matches: 5. Supplemented by reference TRBV7-8 and TRBJ2-2, the full variable domain reads GAGVSQSPRYKVAKRGQDVALRCDPISGHVSLFWYQQALGQGPEFLTYFQNEAQLDKSGLPSDRFFAERPEGSVSTLKIQRTQQEDSAVYLCASSERTGTNTGELFFGEGSRLTVL.

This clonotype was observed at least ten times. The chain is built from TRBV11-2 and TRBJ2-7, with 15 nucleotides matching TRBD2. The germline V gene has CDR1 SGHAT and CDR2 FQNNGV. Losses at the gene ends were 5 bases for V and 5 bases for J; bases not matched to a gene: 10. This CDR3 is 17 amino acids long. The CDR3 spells CASSDRWGLAGGDEQYV. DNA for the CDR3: TGTGCCAGCAGCGACCGGTGGGGACTAGCGGGAGGCGACGAGCAGTACGTC.

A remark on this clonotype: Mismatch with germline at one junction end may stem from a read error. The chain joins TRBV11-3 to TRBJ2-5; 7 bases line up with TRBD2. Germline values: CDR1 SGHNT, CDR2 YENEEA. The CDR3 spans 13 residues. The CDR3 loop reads CASTRGGRETLYF. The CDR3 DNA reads TGTGCCAGTACTCGCGGGGGTCGGGAGACCCTGTACTTC.

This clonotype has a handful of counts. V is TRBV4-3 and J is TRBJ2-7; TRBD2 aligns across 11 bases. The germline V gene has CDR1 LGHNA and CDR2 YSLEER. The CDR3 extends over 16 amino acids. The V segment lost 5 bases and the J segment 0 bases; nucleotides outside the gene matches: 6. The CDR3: CASSVGTSGHSYEQYF. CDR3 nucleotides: TGCGCCAGCAGCGTAGGGACTAGCGGCCACTCCTACGAGCAGTACTTC.

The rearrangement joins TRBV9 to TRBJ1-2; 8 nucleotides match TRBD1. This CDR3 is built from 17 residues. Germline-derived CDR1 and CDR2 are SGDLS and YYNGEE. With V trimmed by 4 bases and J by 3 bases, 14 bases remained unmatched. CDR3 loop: CASSLRTGTNEDYGYTF. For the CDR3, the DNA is TGTGCCAGCAGCCTACGGACAGGGACCAATGAAGACTATGGCTACACCTTC.

DNA for the CDR3: TGTGCCAGCAGTTTTGGGGGGACAGGGGCGAAACAAGCTTTCTTT. As protein: CASSFGGTGAKQAFF. The chain recombines TRBV27 with TRBJ1-1; 10 nucleotides match TRBD1. Germline CDR1 and CDR2: MNHEY and SMNVEV (reference sequence). After removal of 3 bases from V and 9 bases from J, the junction contained 10 bases not matched to a gene. The CDR3 totals 15 residues.

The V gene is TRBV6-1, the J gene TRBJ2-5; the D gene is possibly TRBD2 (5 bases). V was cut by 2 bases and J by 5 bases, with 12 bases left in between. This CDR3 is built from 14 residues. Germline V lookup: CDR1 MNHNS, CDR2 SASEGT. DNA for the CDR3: TGTGCCAGCAGTGAACAGCGGAGTCCCGAGACCCAGTACTTC. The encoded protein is CASSEQRSPETQYF.

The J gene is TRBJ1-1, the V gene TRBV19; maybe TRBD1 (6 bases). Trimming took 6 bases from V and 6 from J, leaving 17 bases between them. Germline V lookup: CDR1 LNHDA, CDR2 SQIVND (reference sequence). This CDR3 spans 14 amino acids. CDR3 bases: TGTGCCAGTAGCCATGGGGGGGGCGCGTCTGAAGCTTTCTTT. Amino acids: CASSHGGGASEAFF.

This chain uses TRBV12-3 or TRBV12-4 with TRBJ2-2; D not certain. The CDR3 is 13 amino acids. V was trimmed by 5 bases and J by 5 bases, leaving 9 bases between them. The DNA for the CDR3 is TGTGCCAGCAGTCCGGACGGAACCGGGGAGCTGTTTTTT. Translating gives CASSPDGTGELFF.

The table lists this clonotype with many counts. The DNA of the CDR3 is TGTGCCAGCAGTTCCCGGACTAGCGGGTACGCCAATGAGCAGTTCTTC. This codes for CASSSRTSGYANEQFF. The chain employs TRBV7-6 and TRBJ2-1, with TRBD2 identical over 11 bases. The CDR3 contains 16 residues. The junction had 10 bases not matched to a gene; V was cut back by 6 bases and J by 6 bases. Germline values: CDR1 SGHVS, CDR2 FNYEAQ.

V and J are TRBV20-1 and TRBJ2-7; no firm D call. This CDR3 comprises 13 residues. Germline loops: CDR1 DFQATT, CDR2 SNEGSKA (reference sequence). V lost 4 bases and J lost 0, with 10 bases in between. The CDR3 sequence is CSAIPANSYEQYF. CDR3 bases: TGCAGTGCTATACCAGCAAACTCCTACGAGCAGTACTTC.

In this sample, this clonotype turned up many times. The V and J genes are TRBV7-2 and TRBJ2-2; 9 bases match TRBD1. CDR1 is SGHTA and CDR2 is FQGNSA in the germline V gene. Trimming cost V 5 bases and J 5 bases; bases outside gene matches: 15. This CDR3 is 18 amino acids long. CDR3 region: CASSQRSGTGWATGELFF. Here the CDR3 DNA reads TGTGCCAGCAGCCAGAGGTCCGGGACAGGGTGGGCAACCGGGGAGCTGTTTTTT.

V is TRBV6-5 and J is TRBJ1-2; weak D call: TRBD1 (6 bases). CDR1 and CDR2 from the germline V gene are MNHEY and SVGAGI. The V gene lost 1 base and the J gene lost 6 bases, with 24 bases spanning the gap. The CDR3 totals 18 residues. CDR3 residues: CASSYYRDRRQTAHGYTF. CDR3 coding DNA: TGTGCCAGCAGTTACTACCGAGACAGGAGACAGACGGCACATGGCTACACCTTC.

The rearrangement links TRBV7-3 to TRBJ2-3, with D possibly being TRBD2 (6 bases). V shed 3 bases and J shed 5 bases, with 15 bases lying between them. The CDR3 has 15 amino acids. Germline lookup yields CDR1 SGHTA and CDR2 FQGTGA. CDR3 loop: CASSFKEDYKDTQYF. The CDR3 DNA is TGTGCCAGCAGCTTTAAAGAGGACTACAAAGATACGCAGTATTTT.

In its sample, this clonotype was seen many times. CDR3 region: CASSLAGGINEQYV. CDR3 nucleotide sequence: TGTGCCAGCAGCTTAGCGGGAGGGATCAACGAGCAGTACGTC. The chain links TRBV7-8 to TRBJ2-7, with 7 bases aligning to TRBD2. The V gene's germline CDR1 is SGHVS and CDR2 FQNEAQ. The V and J ends lost 0 bases and 5 bases, in that order; junction bases with no gene match: 4. The CDR3 loop spans 14 amino acids.

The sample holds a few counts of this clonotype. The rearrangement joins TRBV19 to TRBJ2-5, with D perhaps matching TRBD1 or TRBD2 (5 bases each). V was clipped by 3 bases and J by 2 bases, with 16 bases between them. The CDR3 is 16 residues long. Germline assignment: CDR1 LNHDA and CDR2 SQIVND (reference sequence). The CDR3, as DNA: TGTGCCAGTAGTATCCGGGGCAGGTCTTATCAAGAGACCCAGTACTTC. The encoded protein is CASSIRGRSYQETQYF.